What follows are 28 T cell receptor beta chains derived from one specimen sequenced in a study of T cells in Graves' hyperthyroidism and ophthalmopathy. Amplified regions were TCR beta CDR3 sequences from RNA transcripts. Primed by the HTBI set, a first-round RT-PCR was run on the TCR CDR3. In TCRdb, the multiplex PCR reads were re-called with MiXCR into one record per CDR3 protein. This table holds 500,000 to 550,000 distinct CDR3 sequences, less than 25% found once. The source material was blood. These receptors originate from a man younger than 35 with Graves' hyperthyroidism.

The gene calls are TRBV9 and TRBJ1-2, with a weak D call TRBD1 (5 bases). The CDR3 is made up of 14 amino acids. CDR1 and CDR2 from the germline V gene are SGDLS and YYNGEE. The V end lost 4 bases, the J end lost 3 bases, and 13 bases lay between the germline ends. In DNA form, the CDR3 reads TGTGCCAGCAGCCCATGGGGGGAAGACTATGGCTACACCTTC. Translation gives CASSPWGEDYGYTF.

This clonotype was counted at least ten times. J is TRBJ2-4 and V is TRBV27, with no clear D. Germline CDR1 reads MNHEY; CDR2 reads SMNVEV (reference sequence). The CDR3 length is 15 residues. V was pared by 5 bases and J by 4 bases, with 15 bases between. The CDR3 coding sequence is TGTGCCAGCAGTCCCCTAGTGATTCGAAAAAACATTCAGTACTTC. The encoded protein is CASSPLVIRKNIQYF.

The chain couples TRBV7-2 to TRBJ2-7; D is uncertain. The CDR3 is 12 amino acids. Germline assignment: CDR1 SGHTA and CDR2 FQGNSA. V was clipped by 4 bases and J by 3 bases, with 7 bases between them. This chain's CDR3 is CASSYHNYEQYF. The CDR3 DNA reads TGTGCCAGCAGCTACCACAACTACGAGCAGTACTTC.

At least ten counts were recorded for this clonotype. CDR3 residues: CASSYSKENGDTQYF. The CDR3 DNA sequence: TGTGCCAGCAGTTACTCGAAAGAAAATGGGGATACGCAGTATTTT. The rearrangement uses TRBV6-5 and TRBJ2-3; no clear D. The CDR3 contains 15 residues. Trimming cost V 0 bases and J 6 bases, with 13 bases left between them. In germline, CDR1 is MNHEY, CDR2 SVGAGI.

The V and J genes are TRBV7-2 and TRBJ2-7, with D tentatively TRBD1 or TRBD2 (6 bases each). Trimming removed 5 bases from V and 3 bases from J, with 14 bases in between. Germline V gene lookup returns CDR1 SGHTA and CDR2 FQGNSA. The CDR3 is 14 amino acids. The CDR3, as DNA: TGTGCCAGCAGCCTTTATGGGGGGCTCTACGAGCAGTACTTC. It is translated as CASSLYGGLYEQYF.

Concerning this clonotype: At one end the junction does not follow the germline gene, possibly because of a read error. The rearrangement joins TRBV2 to TRBJ1-2, with no clear D. Germline V gene data show CDR1 as SNHLY and CDR2 as FYNNEI. The CDR3 runs 14 residues. The CDR3 here is CASADRGTTYDYTF. The DNA of the CDR3 is TGTGCCAGTGCGGACCGGGGAACGACTTATGACTACACCTTC.

This clonotype was recorded many times. The rearrangement joins TRBV20-1 to TRBJ1-1; D gene unclear. The CDR3 is 12 residues long. Trimming stripped 1 base from V and 8 bases from J, with 11 bases between. Germline V CDR1 and CDR2: DFQATT, SNEGSKA (reference sequence). The CDR3 spells CSARGRNPEAFF. CDR3 DNA sequence: TGCAGTGCTAGAGGACGGAACCCAGAAGCTTTCTTT.

In its sample, this clonotype was seen many times. The rearrangement joins TRBV19 to TRBJ1-5, with 9 bases aligning to TRBD1. With 5 bases clipped from V and 4 bases from J, the junction kept 9 bases outside the gene matches. The CDR3 length is 16 residues. The germline V gene encodes CDR1 LNHDA and CDR2 SQIVND (reference sequence). The CDR3 sequence is CASSPLTGGANQPQHF. The CDR3 bases are TGTGCCAGTAGTCCGTTAACAGGGGGCGCGAATCAGCCCCAGCATTTT.

This clonotype was recorded at least ten times. This chain uses TRBV28 with TRBJ1-1; D not resolved. V was clipped by 8 bases and J by 0 bases, with 7 bases between them. The CDR3 is 12 amino acids. Germline CDR1 reads MDHEN; CDR2 reads SYDVKM. The CDR3 nucleotides are TGTGCCAGCTTACAGATGAACACTGAAGCTTTCTTT. This translates into CASLQMNTEAFF.

This clonotype was recorded at least ten times. The chain recombines TRBV28 with TRBJ1-2, with TRBD1 matching over 9 bases. Unmatched junction bases numbered 4, after V lost 3 bases and J lost 8 bases. The length of the CDR3 is 13 residues. The V gene's germline CDR1 is MDHEN and CDR2 SYDVKM. The CDR3 protein is CASSFPGQGGYTF. The CDR3 nucleotides are TGTGCCAGCAGTTTTCCGGGACAGGGCGGCTACACCTTC.

This sequence joins TRBV30 and TRBJ1-2; maybe TRBD1 (6 bases). V lost 2 bases to trimming and J lost 4 bases, with 11 bases between them. Germline loops: CDR1 GTSNPN, CDR2 SVGIG (reference sequence). This CDR3 region has 13 residues. The CDR3 region is CAWSKQGSYGYTF. CDR3 coding DNA: TGTGCCTGGAGTAAGCAGGGGAGCTATGGCTACACCTTC.

The rearrangement links TRBV6-1 to TRBJ2-7, with TRBD1 identical over 9 bases. The V gene's germline CDR1 is MNHNS and CDR2 SASEGT. This CDR3 comprises 15 residues. V lost 7 bases, J lost 3 bases, and 10 bases stayed unmatched. CDR3 sequence: CASNPQGTGIYEQYF. The CDR3 DNA is TGTGCCAGCAACCCACAAGGGACAGGGATCTACGAGCAGTACTTC.

This clonotype was found many times. The genes are TRBV6-2 or TRBV6-3 and TRBJ2-5; possibly TRBD1 or TRBD2 for D (6 bases each). CDR3 length: 16 residues. With 4 bases removed from V and 2 bases from J, the gap between germline ends came to 17 bases. Germline V CDR1 and CDR2: MNHEY, SVGEGT. The CDR3, as DNA: TGTGCCAGCAGTTCCGGAGGGGGGCTAACACAAGAGACCCAGTACTTC. This encodes CASSSGGGLTQETQYF.

At least ten counts were recorded for this clonotype. The genes are TRBV7-8 and TRBJ2-7; D is undetermined. The ends were cut back, 6 bases at V and 6 bases at J, with 15 bases in the middle. The V gene's germline CDR1 is SGHVS and CDR2 FQNEAQ. The CDR3 covers 13 residues. CDR3 region: CASRPRAKGEQYF. In DNA form, the CDR3 reads TGTGCCAGCAGGCCCCGGGCCAAAGGCGAGCAGTACTTC.

In this sample, this clonotype turned up many times. The rearrangement links TRBV12-3 or TRBV12-4 to TRBJ2-2; no firm D call. Trimming took off 3 bases at V and 4 bases at J, with 18 bases between the two ends. This CDR3 is 17 amino acids long. The CDR3: CASSLRRIRLGTGELFF. CDR3 DNA sequence: TGTGCCAGCAGTTTGCGGCGGATAAGATTAGGCACCGGGGAGCTGTTTTTT.

At least ten counts were recorded for this clonotype. This sequence joins TRBV19 and TRBJ1-2, with D perhaps TRBD1 (5 bases). The germline V gene has CDR1 LNHDA and CDR2 SQIVND (reference sequence). Trimming pared 6 bases from V and 4 bases from J, leaving 12 bases between. The CDR3 has 13 amino acids. The CDR3 coding sequence is TGTGCCAGTAGCCCCGACAGAACCTATGGCTACACCTTC. Residues: CASSPDRTYGYTF. Based on the CDR3 plus reference TRBV19 and TRBJ1-2, the full variable domain is DGGITQSPKYLFRKEGQNVTLSCEQNLNHDAMYWYRQDPGQGLRLIYYSQIVNDFQKGDIAEGYSVSREKKESFPLTVTSAQKNPTAFYLCASSPDRTYGYTFGSGTRLTVV.

This clonotype came up many times. The chain couples TRBV5-1 to TRBJ2-2; 9 positions agree with TRBD1. Germline V CDR1 and CDR2: SGHRS, YFSETQ. V shed 5 bases and J 4 bases; nucleotides not matched to a gene: 6. CDR3 length: 15 residues. This CDR3 reads CASSTGQGITGELFF. The CDR3, as DNA: TGCGCCAGCAGTACGGGACAGGGAATCACCGGGGAGCTGTTTTTT.

This clonotype was counted a few times. The V call is TRBV7-3, the J call TRBJ2-7, with 10 bases fitting TRBD2. V was clipped by 5 bases and J by 2 bases; unmatched bases: 9. Per germline, CDR1 SGHTA and CDR2 FQGTGA. The CDR3 extends over 16 amino acids. The CDR3 sequence: CASSAKLAGFPYEQYF. CDR3 coding DNA: TGTGCCAGCAGCGCTAAACTAGCGGGGTTTCCCTACGAGCAGTACTTC. Drawing the rest from reference TRBV7-3 and TRBJ2-7, the complete variable domain is GAGVSQTPSNKVTEKGKYVELRCDPISGHTALYWYRQSLGQGPEFLIYFQGTGAADDSGLPNDRFFAVRPEGSVSTLKIQRTERGDSAVYLCASSAKLAGFPYEQYFGPGTRLTVT.

In the case of this clonotype: A much more abundant neighbour one base away suggests this may be a read error. The rearrangement uses TRBV12-3 or TRBV12-4 and TRBJ1-1; TRBD1 agrees at 12 bases. The CDR3 spans 15 residues. CDR3 amino acids: CASSLMGQGAKEACF. The CDR3 DNA is TGTGCCAGCAGTTTAATGGGACAGGGGGCCAAGGAAGCTTGCTTT.

This clonotype has at least ten counts. The V gene is TRBV6-1, the J gene TRBJ1-2, with D perhaps matching TRBD1 (5 bases). Per germline, CDR1 MNHNS and CDR2 SASEGT. This CDR3 is 13 amino acids long. V lost 6 bases and J 4 bases, leaving 12 bases between the germline ends. The CDR3 sequence: CASRWDVRYGYTF. CDR3 nucleotide sequence: TGTGCCAGCAGATGGGACGTCCGCTATGGCTACACCTTC.

The table lists this clonotype with a few counts. This chain uses TRBV27 with TRBJ1-2; the D gene is possibly TRBD1 (5 bases). CDR3 length equals 14 residues. The V and J ends lost 0 bases and 11 bases respectively, with 16 bases between them. CDR1 and CDR2 (germline): MNHEY, SMNVEV (reference sequence). DNA of the CDR3: TGTGCCAGCAGTTTATCGCGGCGGGGGGTTGGTTACACCTTC. It encodes CASSLSRRGVGYTF.

This clonotype has ten or more counts. The CDR3 nucleotides are TGTGCCACCAGCAGTGGCGTGGGGTCCGACACCATATATTTT. It specifies CATSSGVGSDTIYF. The chain uses TRBV15 and TRBJ1-3; no clear D. V was trimmed by 3 bases and J by 8 bases, leaving 14 bases between them. This CDR3 has 14 amino acids. Germline V gene data show CDR1 as LNHNV and CDR2 as YYDKDF (reference sequence).

The chain has TRBV12-3 or TRBV12-4 and TRBJ1-1; D perhaps matches TRBD1 (5 bases). The germline V and J ends were trimmed by 2 bases and 1 base, with 11 bases remaining between them. The CDR3 has 15 amino acids. CDR3 residues: CASSLTPTENTEAFF. For the CDR3, the DNA is TGTGCCAGCAGTTTAACTCCGACAGAGAACACTGAAGCTTTCTTT.

This clonotype was observed at least ten times. The rearrangement links TRBV13 to TRBJ2-5; D is uncertain. Germline V gene data show CDR1 as PRHDT and CDR2 as FYEKMQ (reference sequence). The CDR3 length is 15 residues. Deletions cut 3 bases from V and 3 bases from J, with 14 bases between. The DNA of the CDR3 is TGTGCCAGCAGCTTGACCCGGCAGCCGGAAGAGACCCAGTACTTC. Encoded protein: CASSLTRQPEETQYF.

The chain recombines TRBV5-1 with TRBJ2-7; TRBD1 matches at 9 bases. J lost 3 bases, V lost 0 bases, and 10 bases had no gene match. This CDR3 is 17 amino acids long. CDR1 and CDR2 from the germline V gene are SGHRS and YFSETQ. The CDR3: CASSLAQGTGLVYEQYF. The CDR3 DNA follows: TGCGCCAGCAGCTTGGCCCAAGGGACAGGGTTGGTCTACGAGCAGTACTTC.

Written as DNA, the CDR3 is TGTGCCAGCTCACGAACGACAGGGCACTTGAACACTGAAGCTTTCTTT. It yields the protein CASSRTTGHLNTEAFF. The chain couples TRBV18 to TRBJ1-1, with 7 positions matching TRBD1. The CDR3 is made up of 16 amino acids. Germline V gene sequence: CDR1 KGHSH, CDR2 LQKENI. V gave up 4 bases and J gave up 0 bases; unmatched junction bases: 8.

The chain recombines TRBV12-3 or TRBV12-4 with TRBJ2-7, with 9 bases lining up with TRBD2. The CDR3 totals 14 residues. V gave up 6 bases and J gave up 2 bases; unmatched junction bases: 5. The CDR3 spells CASSHLAGPYEQYF. DNA of the CDR3: TGTGCCAGCAGCCATCTAGCGGGACCCTACGAGCAGTACTTC.

This clonotype was counted at least ten times. The genes are TRBV6-1 and TRBJ2-7; D gene unclear. Germline values: CDR1 MNHNS, CDR2 SASEGT. The CDR3 runs 14 residues. V lost 6 bases, J lost 4 bases, and 16 bases lay in between. The chain's CDR3 is CASRNPGPPYEQYF. CDR3 sequence (DNA): TGTGCCAGCAGAAACCCGGGCCCGCCTTACGAGCAGTACTTC.